This T cell receptor beta chain was identified in a study of T cells in Graves' hyperthyroidism and ophthalmopathy (dated by TCRdb to the late 2010s). About the study as a whole: Peripheral blood samples were taken at initial diagnosis, before any treatment was given. A discovery cohort of roughly 100 patients, approximately 45 with Graves' ophthalmopathy and approximately 60 with stable Graves' hyperthyroidism, was used to find distinguishing TCR V-J signatures. For training and testing, the 100 or so patients in the discovery cohort were randomly divided in a 7:3 ratio. In about 6 Graves' hyperthyroidism patients, the study also compared T-cell repertoires from thyroid tissue with T-cell repertoires from blood. The paper reports TCR Vbeta CDR3 sequencing of about 140 peripheral blood samples: 43 ophthalmopathy, fewer than 85 hyperthyroidism and around 17 progressor patients. An independent validation cohort of about 19 hyperthyroidism patients and 17 patients who later progressed to ophthalmopathy tested prospective prediction of ophthalmopathy. After sampling, hyperthyroidism patients received methimazole starting at 30 mg daily, and ophthalmopathy patients received high-dose intravenous methylprednisolone. Points the paper makes about the study in general: In cross-validation, a model built on a 13 V-J signature told ophthalmopathy apart from stable hyperthyroidism with 87.88% sensitivity and about 81% specificity, and in testing the same model reached 80%/75%. Most expanded thyroid clonotypes (frequency above 0.001) were also detected in blood, a finding suggesting that blood repertoires may reflect thyroid immune responses. During validation, the model predicted progression to ophthalmopathy a median of around six months ahead of onset, with approximately 71% sensitivity and 72.22% specificity. Sample size was not statistically predetermined, and blinding of investigators to group allocation was not performed.

This clonotype came up a few times. There is no known antigen for this receptor. Base qualities are not at hand, and no much larger clone is one base apart. The TCR beta CDR3 regions were amplified from the RNA transcripts. The first round of RT-PCR for the TCR CDR3 was performed with the HTBI primer set and the Qiagen OneStep RT-PCR kit. The libraries were constructed in a second round of multiplex PCR and then size-selected and purified. The libraries were sequenced on an Illumina HiSeq2000 using paired-end 100 bp reads. On the authors' methods: Raw data were processed with SOAPnuke, discarding reads with adapters, uncalled bases, mean Phred below 15, or no exact constant-primer or identifier match. High-quality paired reads were merged with COPE v1.2.5, and unique nucleotide sequences were defined as clonotypes. MiTCR v1.1 was used to align the clonotypes against IMGT TRBV, TRBD and TRBJ reference segments. The analysis included only V-J combinations with a frequency above 0.0001, which together covered 98% to 99.2% of the repertoires. A TCS score was defined as the ratio between F50 (clonal expansion) and ExV (chaos), using BLOSUM62-based TCRdist between CDR3 peptides within each V-J. Welch's t-statistics and random forest reduced 450 to 600 V-J features to roughly 13, which were used in a naive Bayes classifier (R e1071). The public reads were run again by TCRdb, first through fastp at Q25 and then through MiXCR, and only productive beta chains were kept. Under each unique CDR3 protein, matching rows form one entry showing the most common genes and DNA. Clone size and V and J calls follow TCRdb, not the original study. The sample contains about 610,000 distinct CDR3 sequences, about a sixth of them found a single time. The leading ten clones occupy 2.5% to 4% of the sample.

Ophthalmopathy patients had moderately to severely active disease, with a Clinical Activity Score of 3 or more, a NOSPECS grade of 4 or more, and a disease duration of less than 3 months. Patients with uncontrolled infections, other autoimmune diseases, pregnancy or lactation were excluded. Clinical symptoms, serum thyroxine and TRAb, thyroid ultrasound, and orbital computed tomography formed the basis for the diagnoses. PBMCs were isolated from about 9.1 ml of fresh peripheral blood by Ficoll-Paque density gradient centrifugation. Total RNA was extracted with Trizol reagent, and quality was checked on an Agilent 2100 Bioanalyzer. Spanning cysteine to phenylalanine, the CDR3 consists of 15 amino acids. The kept DNA is CDR3 alone, 45 bases in frame from the first base. V is trimmed back by 1 base and J by 3 bases, and the junction contains 2 bases that no gene match accounts for. The germline V gene (reference sequence) sets CDR1 to LGHDT and CDR2 to YNNKEL.

The sequence is built from TRBV3-1 and TRBJ1-3, and 8 junctional nucleotides match TRBD1. The sequenced sample consisted of blood. The source is a woman aged 40 to 50 with Graves' ophthalmopathy. The DNA sequence is given as TGTGCCAGCAGCCAAGGGACAGGGATTGGAAACACCATATATTTT. Its amino acids are CASSQGTGIGNTIYF.